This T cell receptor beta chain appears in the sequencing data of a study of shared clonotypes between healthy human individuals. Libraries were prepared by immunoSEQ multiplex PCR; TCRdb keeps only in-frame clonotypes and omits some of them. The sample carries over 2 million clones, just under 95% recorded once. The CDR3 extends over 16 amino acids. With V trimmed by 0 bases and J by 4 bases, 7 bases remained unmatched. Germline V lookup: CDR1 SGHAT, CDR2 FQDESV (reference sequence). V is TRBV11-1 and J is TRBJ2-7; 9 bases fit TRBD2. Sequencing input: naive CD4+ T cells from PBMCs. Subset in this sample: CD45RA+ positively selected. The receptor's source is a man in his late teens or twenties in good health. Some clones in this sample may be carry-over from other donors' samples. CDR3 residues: CASSLASSGRTYEQYF. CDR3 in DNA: TGTGCCAGCAGCTTAGCAAGCAGCGGGAGGACGTACGAGCAGTACTTC.